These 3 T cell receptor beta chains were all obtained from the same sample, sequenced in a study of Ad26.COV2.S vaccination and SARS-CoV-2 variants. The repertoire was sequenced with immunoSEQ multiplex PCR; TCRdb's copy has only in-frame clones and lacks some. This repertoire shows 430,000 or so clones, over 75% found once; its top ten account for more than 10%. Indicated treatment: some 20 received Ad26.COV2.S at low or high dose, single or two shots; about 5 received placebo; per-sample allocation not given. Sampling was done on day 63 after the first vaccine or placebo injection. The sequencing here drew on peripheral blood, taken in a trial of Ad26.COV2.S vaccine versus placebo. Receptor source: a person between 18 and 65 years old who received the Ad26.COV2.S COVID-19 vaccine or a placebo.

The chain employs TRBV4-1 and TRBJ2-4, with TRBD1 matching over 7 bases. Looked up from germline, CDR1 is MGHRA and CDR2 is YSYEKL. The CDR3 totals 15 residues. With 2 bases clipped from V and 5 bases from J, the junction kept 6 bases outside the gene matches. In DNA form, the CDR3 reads TGCGCCAGCAGCCAATCCCCCGGGACAGAAAACATTCAGTACTTC. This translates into CASSQSPGTENIQYF.

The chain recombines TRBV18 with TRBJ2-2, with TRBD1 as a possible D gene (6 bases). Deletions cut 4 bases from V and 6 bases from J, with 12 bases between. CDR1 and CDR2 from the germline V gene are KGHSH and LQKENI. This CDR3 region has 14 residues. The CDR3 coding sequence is TGTGCCAGCTCACACCCGGACAGTGCCGGGGAGCTGTTTTTT. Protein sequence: CASSHPDSAGELFF.

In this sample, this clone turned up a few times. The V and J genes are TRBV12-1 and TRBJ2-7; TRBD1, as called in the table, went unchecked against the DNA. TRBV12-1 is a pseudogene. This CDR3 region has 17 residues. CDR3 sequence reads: CASSFGVDRGKSYEQYF. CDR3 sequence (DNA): TGTGCCAGCAGCTTTGGGGTCGACAGGGGGAAGAGCTACGAGCAGTACTTC.